The sequence of this T cell receptor (beta chain) was determined in a study of blood T cell repertoires in COVID-19. Study details: There were acute and convalescent COVID-19 samples, and they came from the United States, Italy and Spain. T cells, B-cell-depleted T cells, or PBMCs supplied cDNA or gDNA.

In the authors' workflow: Estimated nucleated cell counts came from reference gene primer amplification. The protocol was immunoSEQ multiplex PCR, while the TCRdb copy is restricted to in-frame clones and leaves out a portion. V and J calls plus clone size are reproduced from that table; the DNA served to infer D and trimming. The sample shows 160,000 or so clones, roughly 80% of them seen only once. This clone was detected once. V was trimmed by 5 bases and J by 0 bases, leaving 7 bases between them. CDR1 is LNHNV and CDR2 is YYDKDF in the germline V gene (reference sequence). The CDR3 has 13 residues.

The origin of this receptor is a woman aged 70 to 79 with acute or convalescent COVID-19. This chain uses TRBV15 with TRBJ2-5, with D possibly matching TRBD2 (5 bases). Sequencing input: peripheral blood. CDR3 sequence reads: CATSWENQETQYF. Here the CDR3 DNA reads TGTGCCACCAGCTGGGAGAACCAAGAGACCCAGTACTTC.